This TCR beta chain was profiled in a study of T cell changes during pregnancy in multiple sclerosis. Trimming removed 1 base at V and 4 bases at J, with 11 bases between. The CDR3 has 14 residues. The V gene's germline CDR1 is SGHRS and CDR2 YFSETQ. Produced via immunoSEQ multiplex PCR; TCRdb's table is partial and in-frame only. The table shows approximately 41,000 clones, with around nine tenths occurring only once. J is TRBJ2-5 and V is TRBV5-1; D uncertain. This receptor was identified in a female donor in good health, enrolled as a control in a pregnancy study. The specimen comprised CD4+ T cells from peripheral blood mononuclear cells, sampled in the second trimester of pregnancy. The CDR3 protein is CASSLFAEGETQYF. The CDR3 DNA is TGCGCCAGCAGCTTGTTTGCGGAAGGAGAGACCCAGTACTTC.